This is a list of T cell receptor beta chains from one sample in a study of identical twins. TCRdb re-analysed the 5' RACE reads in MiXCR, keeping a single row per CDR3 protein. In the table there are approximately 410,000 distinct CDR3 sequences, about 18% of which are singletons. Sequencing was performed on naive T cells sorted from blood. The receptor source for this set is a man between 50 and 59 years old in good health. CDR3s include the opening cysteine and the closing phenylalanine or tryptophan. Fields, in order: CDR3 DNA, CDR3 protein, D gene, clone size, J gene, V gene. D genes are given only for firm matches. Rows give clone size only sometimes, using once, few, many, or a class for an expanded clone.

DNA: TGTGCCAGCAGCCCCGGACTAGCGGGAGATCTAGATACGCAGTATTTT; CDR3: CASSPGLAGDLDTQYF; D: TRBD2; size: many; J: TRBJ2-3; V: TRBV7-3
DNA: TGCGCCAGCAGCCCCACAGGGGGTACCTACAATGAGCAGTTCTTC; CDR3: CASSPTGGTYNEQFF; D: TRBD1; size: many; J: TRBJ2-1; V: TRBV5-1
DNA: TGTGCCAGCAGTTTCTTAGGCGGGGAATCCACAGATACGCAGTATTTT; CDR3: CASSFLGGESTDTQYF; D: NA; size: NA; J: TRBJ2-3; V: TRBV27
DNA: TGCAGCGTTAGGGAAGGTGAAAAACTGTTTTTT; CDR3: CSVREGEKLFF; D: NA; size: few; J: TRBJ1-4; V: TRBV29-1
DNA: TGTGCCATCAGTGAGTCGGTCTCTGAGGGGGGTCAGCCCCAGCATTTT; CDR3: CAISESVSEGGQPQHF; D: NA; size: many; J: TRBJ1-5; V: TRBV10-3
DNA: TGTGCCAGCAGCTTTTCTCGGCTAGCGGGAGCCTATTCCTACAATGAGCAGTTCTTC; CDR3: CASSFSRLAGAYSYNEQFF; D: TRBD2; size: NA; J: TRBJ2-1; V: TRBV5-6
DNA: TGTGCCAGCACTCCAGGGGGGACTAGCATGTATGAGCAGTTCTTC; CDR3: CASTPGGTSMYEQFF; D: TRBD2; size: NA; J: TRBJ2-1; V: TRBV28
DNA: TGTGCCAGCAGTCCCCGGGACAGGGGCGGAAAACTGTTTTTT; CDR3: CASSPRDRGGKLFF; D: TRBD1; size: NA; J: TRBJ1-4; V: TRBV27
DNA: TGTGCCAGCAGTTTACCGGGACTAGCGGGAGGAGGGTACAATGAGCAGTTCTTC; CDR3: CASSLPGLAGGGYNEQFF; D: TRBD2; size: NA; J: TRBJ2-1; V: TRBV27
DNA: TGTGCCAGCAAGCATAACTATGGCTACACCTTC; CDR3: CASKHNYGYTF; D: NA; size: few; J: TRBJ1-2; V: TRBV25-1
DNA: TGTGCCAGCAGTTTATCGGGGCTCTTGGGAGGCTACACCTTC; CDR3: CASSLSGLLGGYTF; D: NA; size: few; J: TRBJ1-2; V: TRBV27
DNA: TGTGCCAGCAGTATTCCCGGGACAGGGGGCGAATTAAACACCGGGGAGCTGTTTTTT; CDR3: CASSIPGTGGELNTGELFF; D: TRBD1; size: NA; J: TRBJ2-2; V: TRBV12-3/TRBV12-4
DNA: TGTGCTAGTTCTTCTAGCGGGAGGGACGAGACCCAGTACTTC; CDR3: CASSSSGRDETQYF; D: TRBD2; size: many; J: TRBJ2-5; V: TRBV12-5
DNA: TGCGCCAGCAGCCAAGAGGAGTATAGCAATCAGCCCCAGCATTTT; CDR3: CASSQEEYSNQPQHF; D: NA; size: NA; J: TRBJ1-5; V: TRBV4-3
DNA: TGTGCCAGCAGCCAAGGGGAGGGCTGGTATGAGCAGTTCTTC; CDR3: CASSQGEGWYEQFF; D: TRBD2; size: many; J: TRBJ2-1; V: TRBV3-1
DNA: TGCGCCAGCAGCCAAGGGTTATTTCGGGAGTCCCCAGATACGCAGTATTTT; CDR3: CASSQGLFRESPDTQYF; D: NA; size: NA; J: TRBJ2-3; V: TRBV4-3
DNA: TGTGCCAGCAGTTACTCGGGGCAATCCACCTACGAGCAGTACTTC; CDR3: CASSYSGQSTYEQYF; D: NA; size: many; J: TRBJ2-7; V: TRBV6-5
DNA: TGTGCCTGGAGTGTACTTAGGGACAGGGGGTACAATGGCTACACCTTC; CDR3: CAWSVLRDRGYNGYTF; D: TRBD1; size: few; J: TRBJ1-2; V: TRBV30
DNA: TGTGCCAGCAGTTTACGGACAGGGGGGGAGACCCAGTACTTC; CDR3: CASSLRTGGETQYF; D: TRBD1; size: many; J: TRBJ2-5; V: TRBV12-3/TRBV12-4
DNA: TGTGCCATCAGTGAGAAGTCGGGCGACGAGCAGTACTTC; CDR3: CAISEKSGDEQYF; D: NA; size: many; J: TRBJ2-7; V: TRBV10-3
DNA: TGCGCCAGCACCGGGACAGGGAGGGAAAAACTGTTTTTT; CDR3: CASTGTGREKLFF; D: TRBD1; size: many; J: TRBJ1-4; V: TRBV5-1
DNA: TGCGCCAGCAGCCAGTCGTTGACAAGACCATCCTACGAGCAGTACTTC; CDR3: CASSQSLTRPSYEQYF; D: NA; size: NA; J: TRBJ2-7; V: TRBV4-3
DNA: TGTGCCAGCAGCAAGACAGTAACCTCGCGGGATGAGCAGTTCTTC; CDR3: CASSKTVTSRDEQFF; D: NA; size: many; J: TRBJ2-1; V: TRBV9
DNA: TGTGCCAGCAGTCGAAGGACAGGGGGCTTAGACGAGCAGTACTTC; CDR3: CASSRRTGGLDEQYF; D: TRBD1; size: NA; J: TRBJ2-7; V: TRBV28
DNA: TGTGCCAGCAGCTTAGCCGAGACGGATACCTACGAGCAGTACTTC; CDR3: CASSLAETDTYEQYF; D: NA; size: NA; J: TRBJ2-7; V: TRBV7-9
DNA: TGTGCCAGCAGCCCCCAAGGGCTAGCGGGGGGTTCATGGATACCCTACGAGCAGTACTTC; CDR3: CASSPQGLAGGSWIPYEQYF; D: TRBD2; size: NA; J: TRBJ2-7; V: TRBV4-2
DNA: TGTGCCAGCAGCTTAGCGTACAGGGCCAATGAGCAGTTCTTC; CDR3: CASSLAYRANEQFF; D: NA; size: few; J: TRBJ2-1; V: TRBV7-6
DNA: TGTGCCACCAGCAGTACAGGGCCCGGGGAGCTGTTTTTT; CDR3: CATSSTGPGELFF; D: NA; size: many; J: TRBJ2-2; V: TRBV15
DNA: TGCAGTGCTAGTCCGACAGGGGTGGAAGGTACCCAGTACTTC; CDR3: CSASPTGVEGTQYF; D: TRBD1; size: many; J: TRBJ2-5; V: TRBV20-1
DNA: TGCAGCGTTGAGCTCAGCCTTGAGGAGTTCTTC; CDR3: CSVELSLEEFF; D: NA; size: NA; J: TRBJ2-1; V: TRBV29-1
DNA: TGCAGCGTTGGGGTACTGGCAGATTACCCTTGGGGGGAGCAGTTCTTC; CDR3: CSVGVLADYPWGEQFF; D: NA; size: few; J: TRBJ2-1; V: TRBV29-1
DNA: TGTGCCAGCAGCGCCCCGGGCGAGCAGTACTTC; CDR3: CASSAPGEQYF; D: NA; size: NA; J: TRBJ2-7; V: TRBV7-2
DNA: TGCAGCGCCTCAACCATAAACTATGGCTACACCTTC; CDR3: CSASTINYGYTF; D: NA; size: NA; J: TRBJ1-2; V: TRBV29-1
DNA: TGCAGTGCTAGAGATGGGGGGGGGGAAAGCACAGATACGCAGTATTTT; CDR3: CSARDGGGESTDTQYF; D: TRBD2; size: NA; J: TRBJ2-3; V: TRBV20-1
DNA: TGTGCCAGCAGTTACTTCCAGGGGGGAGGCTACACCTTC; CDR3: CASSYFQGGGYTF; D: TRBD1; size: NA; J: TRBJ1-2; V: TRBV6-5
DNA: TGCAGTGCTAGCCTACGCCCGGGACTAGCGGGACGCTCCTACAATGAGCAGTTCTTC; CDR3: CSASLRPGLAGRSYNEQFF; D: TRBD2; size: few; J: TRBJ2-1; V: TRBV20-1
DNA: TGCAGTGCTAGATCGGGGCCTAATTATGGCTACACCTTC; CDR3: CSARSGPNYGYTF; D: NA; size: many; J: TRBJ1-2; V: TRBV20-1
DNA: TGTGCCAGCAGCCCACGGCGGGGTGACGAGCAGTACTTC; CDR3: CASSPRRGDEQYF; D: NA; size: few; J: TRBJ2-7; V: TRBV4-2
DNA: TGCGCCAGCAGCCAAGATATAGGACAGACCTACAATGAGCAGTTCTTC; CDR3: CASSQDIGQTYNEQFF; D: NA; size: few; J: TRBJ2-1; V: TRBV4-3
DNA: TGTGCCAGCAGTTTTGGTGGGACATTGAACACTGAAGCTTTCTTT; CDR3: CASSFGGTLNTEAFF; D: NA; size: many; J: TRBJ1-1; V: TRBV12-3/TRBV12-4
DNA: TGTGCCAGCAGCGAAGAGGCAGATACGCAGTATTTT; CDR3: CASSEEADTQYF; D: NA; size: many; J: TRBJ2-3; V: TRBV6-2/TRBV6-3
DNA: TGCAGTGCTAGACGGGCTAGCGGGTTTTCCAATGAGCAGTTCTTC; CDR3: CSARRASGFSNEQFF; D: TRBD2; size: many; J: TRBJ2-1; V: TRBV20-1
DNA: TGTGCCACCAGCAGAGACCGGGGGAGCACAGATACGCAGTATTTT; CDR3: CATSRDRGSTDTQYF; D: NA; size: NA; J: TRBJ2-3; V: TRBV15
DNA: TGTGCCAGCAGTTTAAGTACTCGAGGGGCACGATACAATGAGCATTTCTTC; CDR3: CASSLSTRGARYNEHFF; D: NA; size: NA; J: TRBJ2-1; V: TRBV28
DNA: TGTGCCACCAGGGGGAACTATGGCTACACCTTC; CDR3: CATRGNYGYTF; D: TRBD1; size: NA; J: TRBJ1-2; V: TRBV10-3
DNA: TGTGCCAGCAGTCAGCAGACAGGTCCGGCTGAGACCCAGTACTTC; CDR3: CASSQQTGPAETQYF; D: NA; size: NA; J: TRBJ2-5; V: TRBV28
DNA: TGTGCCAGCAGCAAACTCGAGATTTTGGGGGAGACCCAGTACTTC; CDR3: CASSKLEILGETQYF; D: NA; size: NA; J: TRBJ2-5; V: TRBV21-1
DNA: TGCGCCAGCAGCCATGAAAGGACTAGCAACACTGGGACCCAGTACTTC; CDR3: CASSHERTSNTGTQYF; D: TRBD2; size: NA; J: TRBJ2-5; V: TRBV4-3
DNA: TGCGCCAGCAGCTCCCAGCTAGGCACCGGGGAGCTGTTTTTT; CDR3: CASSSQLGTGELFF; D: NA; size: many; J: TRBJ2-2; V: TRBV5-1
DNA: TGTGCCAGCAGCTTAGGGCGGCTGACCCAAGAGACCCAGTTCTTC; CDR3: CASSLGRLTQETQFF; D: NA; size: NA; J: TRBJ2-1; V: TRBV11-2
DNA: TGCGCCAGCAGCCAAGATAGGGCTAGCGGGGGGTACATAAGGGAGCAGTTCTTC; CDR3: CASSQDRASGGYIREQFF; D: TRBD2; size: few; J: TRBJ2-1; V: TRBV4-3
DNA: TGCGCCAGCAGCCAAGGACCATGGCGGGGGCGGGACGAGCAGTACTTC; CDR3: CASSQGPWRGRDEQYF; D: NA; size: few; J: TRBJ2-7; V: TRBV4-3
DNA: TGTGCCAGTGCCTCCCCCGGGCAAGAGACCCAGTACTTC; CDR3: CASASPGQETQYF; D: NA; size: NA; J: TRBJ2-5; V: TRBV12-3/TRBV12-4
DNA: TGCAGCGTGGCACAGGGAATTGGGCAAGAGACCCAGTACTTC; CDR3: CSVAQGIGQETQYF; D: NA; size: many; J: TRBJ2-5; V: TRBV29-1
DNA: TGCGCCAGCAGCCTCCAAAAATCCGGTGGAAACACCATATATTTT; CDR3: CASSLQKSGGNTIYF; D: NA; size: NA; J: TRBJ1-3; V: TRBV4-1
DNA: TGTGCCAGCAGCCGGACAGTGGGAAACATTCAGTACTTC; CDR3: CASSRTVGNIQYF; D: NA; size: NA; J: TRBJ2-4; V: TRBV7-8
DNA: TGTGCCAGCAGTGTCACAAGGCGAAAAGCTTTCTTT; CDR3: CASSVTRRKAFF; D: NA; size: few; J: TRBJ1-1; V: TRBV6-2/TRBV6-3
DNA: TGTGCCAGCAGTTTACGGGACAGGGCGGGTTATGGCTACACCTTC; CDR3: CASSLRDRAGYGYTF; D: TRBD1; size: few; J: TRBJ1-2; V: TRBV12-3/TRBV12-4